This TCR beta chain was sequenced in a study of blood T cell repertoires in COVID-19 (dated by TCRdb to the early 2020s). Regarding the study in general: Samples from collaborators originated in the United States, Italy and Spain and spanned both the acute and convalescent phases of COVID-19. The material from the prospective study consisted of cDNA or gDNA derived from T cells, B-cell-depleted T cells, or PBMCs. Subjects who had been exposed to COVID-19, were actively infected with it, or had recovered from it provided the deeply sampled blood TCRbeta repertoires that made up the dataset. The repertoires were made available in a free public database intended to serve as a resource for research on the immune response to SARS-CoV-2. Samples were obtained from the ongoing ImmuneRACE study (first 160 participants) and from over 1,000 subjects provided by 6 global collaborators. Sample metadata almost always included a de-identified subject ID, COVID-19 status, age in years and sex. HLA class I and class II types, where available, came from metadata supplied by the sample provider rather than from assay-based typing. What the authors observed across the whole study: How much clinical and demographic metadata was included differed by source and by participant, and the metadata was provided uncurated.

Whole blood was collected in K2EDTA tubes by collaborating institutions according to the institutions' own protocols. For TCRbeta analysis, collaborators shipped samples in one of three forms: frozen whole blood, isolated PBMCs, or DNA extracted from either of those sample types. From a lookup of the germline V gene, CDR1 and CDR2 are SGHTA and FQGNSA. V trim: 0 bases; J trim: 7 bases; unmatched bases: 11. The CDR3 goes from the cysteine to the phenylalanine over 16 residues. Solely the CDR3 DNA is kept, with 48 bases framed from the first base. The immunoSEQ Assay, a bias-controlled multiplex PCR, was used to amplify TCRbeta CDR3 regions from genomic DNA. The published analysis was carried out like this. Within the assay, amplification of reference gene primers was used to estimate how many nucleated cells each sample contained. To quantify the absolute abundance of each unique TCRbeta CDR3 rearrangement, sequence reads were collapsed and filtered. Productive Simpson clonality was computed per sample as the square root of Simpson's diversity index over productive rearrangements. TCRdb took this table from immuneACCESS and kept in-frame rearrangements with V and J called. Such tables lack part of the clones; where checked against another copy, unresolved V genes explain under half of the gap, and the rest is unexplained. The V and J calls and the clone size are those of that table, but D and trimming were determined from the DNA. Counted in this sample were some 64,000 clones; around nine tenths of them appeared once. The ten largest clonotypes hold approximately 3.9% of the sample.

A remark on this clone: The antigen it recognizes is unknown. The record has no base qualities; no much larger clone is one base away.

The sequence joins TRBV7-2 to TRBJ2-7, with 8 middle bases fitting TRBD2. The sequencing input was peripheral blood. The clonotype was recovered from a man between 70 and 80 years old with acute or convalescent COVID-19. The sequenced DNA is TGTGCCAGCAGCTTAGCCCCGGGGGGGGGCTCAAGGGAGCAGTACTTC. Its protein product is CASSLAPGGGSREQYF.